This T cell receptor (beta chain) originates from a study of beta chain features in type 1 diabetes. The study reverse transcribed the entire isolated RNA, so it sequenced expressed TCRB transcripts. TCRdb's copy holds only in-frame clones and misses some; the assay was immunoSEQ multiplex PCR. The repertoire consists of about 650,000 clones, with roughly 12% occurring once and the leading ten covering roughly 0.12%. General study results and limits: Within each of all four CD4+ subsets, Type 1 diabetes patients had TCRB CDR3s that were moderately but significantly shorter. Insertion counts at VDJ junctions were lower in type 1 diabetes patients, who also showed more deletions there.

Remarks on this clone: The target antigen is unknown.

The TCR sequence derives from a man under 40 with type 1 diabetes. The material sequenced was naive CD4+ T cells from blood.

The CDR3: CAGKSEVGANTEAFF. For the CDR3, the DNA is TGTGCGGGGAAGAGCGAGGTCGGGGCGAACACTGAAGCTTTCTTT. The genes are TRBV2 and TRBJ1-1, with D possibly being TRBD1 (5 bases). CDR3 length: 15 amino acids. The germline CDR1 and CDR2 sequences are SNHLY and FYNNEI. Filled out from reference TRBV2 and TRBJ1-1, the complete variable domain reads EPEVTQTPSHQVTQMGQEVILRCVPISNHLYFYWYRQILGQKVEFLVSFYNNEISEKSEIFDDQFSVERPDGSNFTLKIRSTKLEDSAMYFCAGKSEVGANTEAFFGQGTRLTVV.